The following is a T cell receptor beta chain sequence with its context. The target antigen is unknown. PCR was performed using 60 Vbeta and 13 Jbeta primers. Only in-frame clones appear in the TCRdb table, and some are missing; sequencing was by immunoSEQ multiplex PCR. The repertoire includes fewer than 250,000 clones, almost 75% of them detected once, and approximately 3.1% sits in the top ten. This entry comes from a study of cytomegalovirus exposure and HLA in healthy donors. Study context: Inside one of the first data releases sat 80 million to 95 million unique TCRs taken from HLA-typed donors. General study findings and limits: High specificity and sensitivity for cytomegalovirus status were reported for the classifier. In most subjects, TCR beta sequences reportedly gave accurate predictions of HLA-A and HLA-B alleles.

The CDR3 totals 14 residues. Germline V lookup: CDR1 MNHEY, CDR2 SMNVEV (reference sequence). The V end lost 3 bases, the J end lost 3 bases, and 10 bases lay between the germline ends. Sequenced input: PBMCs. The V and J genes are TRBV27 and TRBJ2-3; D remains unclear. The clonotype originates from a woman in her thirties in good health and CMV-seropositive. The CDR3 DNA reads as TGTGCCAGCAGTTTCGGTTCTAAAACAGATACGCAGTATTTT. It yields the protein CASSFGSKTDTQYF.